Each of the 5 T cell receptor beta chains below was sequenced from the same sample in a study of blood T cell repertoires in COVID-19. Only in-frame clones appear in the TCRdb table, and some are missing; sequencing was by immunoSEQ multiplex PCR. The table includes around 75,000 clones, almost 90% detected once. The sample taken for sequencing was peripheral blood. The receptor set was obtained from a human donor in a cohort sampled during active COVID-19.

The CDR3 sequence: CASSVGLAGNNEQFF. In DNA form, the CDR3 reads TGTGCCAGCAGCGTGGGACTAGCGGGGAACAATGAGCAGTTCTTC. The chain couples TRBV9 to TRBJ2-1; 13 nucleotides align to TRBD2. Per the germline V gene, CDR1 is SGDLS and CDR2 is YYNGEE. V dropped 2 bases and J dropped 5; count of bases not matched to a gene: 1. CDR3 length: 15 amino acids.

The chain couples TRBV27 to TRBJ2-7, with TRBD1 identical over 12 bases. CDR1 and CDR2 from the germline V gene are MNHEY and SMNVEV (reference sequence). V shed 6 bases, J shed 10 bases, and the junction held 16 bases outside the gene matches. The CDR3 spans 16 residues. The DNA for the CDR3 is TGTGCCAGCAGCCAGCGGGAGGGACAGGGGGCCTCAGGTCAGTACTTC. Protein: CASSQREGQGASGQYF.

This chain's CDR3 is CAWSVHRDRAAEAFF. For the CDR3, the DNA is TGTGCCTGGAGTGTTCATCGGGACAGGGCCGCTGAAGCTTTCTTT. The J gene is TRBJ1-1, the V gene TRBV30; 9 nucleotides match TRBD1. The CDR3 has 15 residues. V was pared by 0 bases and J by 6 bases, with 8 bases of the junction left unmatched. Germline V CDR1 and CDR2: GTSNPN, SVGIG (reference sequence).

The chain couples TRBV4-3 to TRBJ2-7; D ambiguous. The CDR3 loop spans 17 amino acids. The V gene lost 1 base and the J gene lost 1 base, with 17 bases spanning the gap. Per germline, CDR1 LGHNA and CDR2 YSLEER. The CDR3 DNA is TGCGCCAGCAGCCAAGCCCCTCCCGGTGAAGAGTCCTACGAGCAGTACTTC. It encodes CASSQAPPGEESYEQYF.

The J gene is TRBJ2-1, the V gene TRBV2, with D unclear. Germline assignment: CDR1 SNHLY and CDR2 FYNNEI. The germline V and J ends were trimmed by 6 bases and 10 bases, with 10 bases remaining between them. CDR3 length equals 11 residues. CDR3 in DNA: TGTGCCAGCAGCCCCAGATGGGAGCAGTTCTTC. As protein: CASSPRWEQFF. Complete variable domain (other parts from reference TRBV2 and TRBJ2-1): EPEVTQTPSHQVTQMGQEVILRCVPISNHLYFYWYRQILGQKVEFLVSFYNNEISEKSEIFDDQFSVERPDGSNFTLKIRSTKLEDSAMYFCASSPRWEQFFGPGTRLTVL.